Shown below are 29 T cell receptor beta chains from a single sample sequenced in a study of blood T cell repertoires in COVID-19 (dated by TCRdb to the early 2020s). Library preparation employed the immunoSEQ multiplex PCR assay. TCRdb obtained this table from immuneACCESS and retained in-frame rearrangements with V and J assigned. These tables miss some clones; where compared with another copy, unresolved V genes account for less than half of the shortfall, and the remainder is unexplained. The sample data list about 160,000 clones, and 80% to 90% of these were observed just once. The ten largest clonotypes hold 3% to 4% of the sample. The sequenced sample consisted of peripheral blood. These receptors came from a woman aged 55-75 years who had recovered from COVID-19.

The rearrangement joins TRBV27 to TRBJ2-5; D is possibly TRBD2 (5 bases). CDR1 is MNHEY and CDR2 is SMNVEV in the germline V gene (reference sequence). Deletions cut 5 bases from V and 5 bases from J, with 9 bases between. The CDR3 sequence is 12 residues long. The CDR3 region is CASSPLGETQYF. In DNA, the CDR3 is TGTGCCAGCAGTCCACTAGGGGAGACCCAGTACTTC.

CDR3 nucleotides: TGTGCCAGCAGCTCTACAACAGGTGCGGCTAACTATGGCTACACCTTC. It yields the protein CASSSTTGAANYGYTF. The chain recombines TRBV5-6 with TRBJ1-2; perhaps TRBD1 as D (5 bases). Between the trimmed V and J ends, which lost 3 bases and 0 bases, there was a span of 15 bases. The CDR3 has 16 amino acids. The germline CDR1 and CDR2 sequences are SGHDT and YYEEEE.

The chain combines TRBV6-5 with TRBJ2-3, with 8 bases aligning to TRBD1. This CDR3 has 15 amino acids. The V gene end was trimmed by 6 bases and the J gene end by 2 bases; junction bases not matched to a gene: 7. The V gene's germline CDR1 is MNHEY and CDR2 SVGAGI. The CDR3 DNA sequence: TGTGCCAGCAGCACCTCAGGGGGCCCCACAGATACGCAGTATTTT. Translation: CASSTSGGPTDTQYF.

Here the CDR3 DNA reads TGTGCCAGTAGTACTGGACAGTTGCAGTACTTC. As protein: CASSTGQLQYF. The chain carries TRBV19 and TRBJ2-5; possible D gene TRBD1, 6 bases. Per germline, CDR1 LNHDA and CDR2 SQIVND (reference sequence). The CDR3 spans 11 residues. V was cut by 4 bases and J by 11 bases, with 11 bases left in between.

This clone was counted a few times. This chain uses TRBV3-1 (or the pseudogene TRBV3-2) with TRBJ2-7; perhaps TRBD1 as D (6 bases). Germline assignment: CDR1 LGHDT and CDR2 YNNKEL (reference sequence). The CDR3 totals 14 residues. V was cut by 10 bases and J by 1 base, with 17 bases left in between. The CDR3 DNA reads as TGTGCCACCGCGATAGGACAGCAGTCCTACGAGCAGTACTTC. Its translation is CATAIGQQSYEQYF.

V gene TRBV11-2 combines with J gene TRBJ2-7; D possibly corresponds to TRBD2 (5 bases). The germline V gene encodes CDR1 SGHAT and CDR2 FQNNGV. CDR3 length: 12 residues. The V end was cut by 5 bases, the J end by 4 bases, with 9 bases between. This CDR3 is CASSRGLYEQYF. CDR3 bases: TGTGCCAGCAGCCGCGGGTTGTACGAGCAGTACTTC.

The chain uses TRBV28 and TRBJ2-5; a possible D gene is TRBD2 (5 bases). This CDR3 contains 13 residues. CDR1 is MDHEN, CDR2 SYDVKM, per germline. V was pared by 6 bases and J by 4 bases, with 12 bases between. In DNA, the CDR3 is TGTGCCAGCAGCCGGACTTTCCGAGAGACCCAGTACTTC. It specifies CASSRTFRETQYF.

This clone was recorded only once. The chain couples TRBV5-1 to TRBJ2-6; D ambiguous. There are 15 residues in the CDR3. The germline V gene has CDR1 SGHRS and CDR2 YFSETQ. With 4 bases removed from V and 2 bases from J, the gap between germline ends came to 10 bases. The CDR3 loop is CASSQTATGANVLTF. The CDR3 coding sequence is TGCGCCAGCAGCCAGACTGCTACTGGGGCCAACGTCCTGACTTTC. The entire variable domain, with the rest obtained from reference TRBV5-1 and TRBJ2-6, is as follows: KAGVTQTPRYLIKTRGQQVTLSCSPISGHRSVSWYQQTPGQGLQFLFEYFSETQRNKGNFPGRFSGRQFSNSRSEMNVSTLELGDSALYLCASSQTATGANVLTFGAGSRLTVL.

V and J are TRBV5-1 and TRBJ1-2; perhaps TRBD1 as D (5 bases). The CDR3 runs to 12 residues. The ends were cut back, 0 bases at V and 8 bases at J, with 8 bases in the middle. The V gene's germline CDR1 is SGHRS and CDR2 YFSETQ. The CDR3 DNA is TGCGCCAGCAGCTTGGAACAGGCCGGCTACACCTTC. It translates to CASSLEQAGYTF.

The V and J genes are TRBV28 and TRBJ1-5; a possible D gene is TRBD1 (6 bases). The germline gives CDR1 MDHEN, CDR2 SYDVKM. Trimming removed 7 bases from V and 0 bases from J, with 16 bases in between. This CDR3 is 16 amino acids long. The chain's CDR3 is CASTIGGAYSNQPQHF. The CDR3, as DNA: TGTGCCAGCACCATTGGGGGGGCCTATAGCAATCAGCCCCAGCATTTT. Drawing the rest from reference TRBV28 and TRBJ1-5, the complete variable domain is DVKVTQSSRYLVKRTGEKVFLECVQDMDHENMFWYRQDPGLGLRLIYFSYDVKMKEKGDIPEGYSVSREKKERFSLILESASTNQTSMYLCASTIGGAYSNQPQHFGDGTRLSIL.

The rearrangement joins TRBV19 to TRBJ1-1, with TRBD1 matching 7 bases. Germline CDR1 reads LNHDA; CDR2 reads SQIVND (reference sequence). V gave up 7 bases and J gave up 5 bases; unmatched junction bases: 10. The CDR3 has 14 amino acids. The CDR3 region has the DNA TGTGCCAGTACCCTCCAGGGGGGCTATACTGAAGCTTTCTTT. Residues: CASTLQGGYTEAFF. Drawing the rest from reference TRBV19 and TRBJ1-1, the complete variable domain is DGGITQSPKYLFRKEGQNVTLSCEQNLNHDAMYWYRQDPGQGLRLIYYSQIVNDFQKGDIAEGYSVSREKKESFPLTVTSAQKNPTAFYLCASTLQGGYTEAFFGQGTRLTVV.

The chain carries TRBV5-5 and TRBJ1-1; tentative D call: TRBD1 (5 bases). Trimming removed 0 bases from V and 6 bases from J, with 9 bases in between. The CDR3 consists of 13 residues. Germline CDR1 reads SGHKS; CDR2 reads YYEKEE (reference sequence). The CDR3 DNA reads as TGTGCCAGCAGCTTGGAAGGGACTCCTGAAGCTTTCTTT. It yields the protein CASSLEGTPEAFF.

This clone was counted a single time. The chain uses TRBV3-1 (or the pseudogene TRBV3-2) and TRBJ1-6; D gene uncertain. With 1 base removed from V and 11 bases from J, the gap between germline ends came to 9 bases. The CDR3 sequence is 13 residues long. Germline values: CDR1 LGHDT, CDR2 YNNKEL (reference sequence). The CDR3 sequence: CASSQAAAPPLHF. DNA of the CDR3: TGTGCCAGCAGCCAAGCCGCAGCGCCACCCCTCCACTTT.

The J gene is TRBJ2-3, the V gene TRBV4-1; D remains ambiguous. Trimming shortened V by 1 base and J by 4 bases, and 6 bases separated the two germline ends. The CDR3 has 13 amino acids. Germline CDR1 is MGHRA and CDR2 is YSYEKL. The CDR3 sequence: CASSQAVADTQYF. The CDR3 coding sequence is TGCGCCAGCAGCCAAGCTGTTGCAGATACGCAGTATTTT.

The chain recombines TRBV10-3 with TRBJ2-7; 8 nucleotides match TRBD1. Germline lookup yields CDR1 ENHRY and CDR2 SYGVKD. The CDR3 is 14 residues long. The V segment lost 4 bases and the J segment 4 bases; nucleotides outside the gene matches: 6. Here the CDR3 reads CAISVQGAPYEQYF. The CDR3 bases are TGTGCCATCAGTGTCCAGGGGGCCCCTTACGAGCAGTACTTC.

This chain connects TRBV5-1 to TRBJ2-3; the match to TRBD2 covers 9 bases. The CDR3 has 16 amino acids. Trimming took 3 bases from V and 2 from J; bases not matched to a gene: 7. The germline V gene has CDR1 SGHRS and CDR2 YFSETQ. The CDR3 DNA reads TGCGCCAGCAGCTGGGGGGTAGCGGGGGCCACAGATACGCAGTATTTT. Its protein product is CASSWGVAGATDTQYF.

The rearrangement links TRBV2 to TRBJ1-4, with a tentative D call TRBD1 (6 bases). This CDR3 comprises 14 residues. The ends were cut back, 10 bases at V and 7 bases at J, with 19 bases in the middle. CDR1 and CDR2 from the germline V gene are SNHLY and FYNNEI. CDR3 protein: CATGDMTLSEKLFF. DNA for the CDR3: TGTGCCACCGGGGACATGACCCTTTCTGAAAAACTGTTTTTT.

V usage is TRBV18 and J usage is TRBJ2-1, with TRBD1 identical over 8 bases. In germline, CDR1 is KGHSH, CDR2 LQKENI. V was pared by 0 bases and J by 0 bases, with 10 bases of the junction left unmatched. CDR3 length equals 19 residues. The CDR3 loop is CASSPPGTGILLSYNEQFF. CDR3 sequence (DNA): TGTGCCAGCTCACCACCCGGGACAGGCATCCTACTCTCCTACAATGAGCAGTTCTTC.

This chain joins TRBV5-1 and TRBJ1-3; D possibly corresponds to TRBD1 (5 bases). Between the trimmed V and J ends, which lost 3 bases and 0 bases, there was a span of 13 bases. This CDR3 spans 16 amino acids. Germline CDR1 SGHRS, CDR2 YFSETQ. CDR3 protein: CASSSPDTPSGNTIYF. CDR3 bases: TGCGCCAGCAGCTCTCCGGACACCCCCTCTGGAAACACCATATATTTT.

This chain joins TRBV6-1 and TRBJ1-5, with a tentative D call TRBD1 (5 bases). The CDR3 length is 15 residues. V gave up 3 bases and J gave up 5 bases, with 14 bases separating them. Germline V gene lookup returns CDR1 MNHNS and CDR2 SASEGT. The chain's CDR3 is CASSEAGTAHQPQHF. CDR3 DNA: TGTGCCAGCAGTGAGGCCGGGACTGCTCATCAGCCCCAGCATTTT.

This chain connects TRBV6-1 to TRBJ1-6, with D perhaps TRBD1 (5 bases). Germline V gene sequence: CDR1 MNHNS, CDR2 SASEGT. V was clipped by 2 bases and J by 9 bases, with 14 bases between them. This CDR3 contains 15 residues. The DNA of the CDR3 is TGTGCCAGCAGTGAATCTGGGGGGGGGTTTTCACCCCTCCACTTT. This translates into CASSESGGGFSPLHF.

The chain employs TRBV7-9 and TRBJ1-6; maybe TRBD1 (5 bases). This CDR3 is built from 13 residues. The germline V gene has CDR1 SEHNR and CDR2 FQNEAQ (reference sequence). Trimming left V 5 bases short and J 10 bases short, with 12 bases between. The CDR3 protein is CASSPTQESPLHF. As DNA, the CDR3 is TGTGCCAGCAGCCCGACACAGGAATCACCCCTCCACTTT.

This chain connects TRBV5-1 to TRBJ2-3; 12 bases are shared with TRBD2. Germline V gene lookup returns CDR1 SGHRS and CDR2 YFSETQ. The CDR3 consists of 17 residues. J was trimmed by 4 bases and V by 0 bases; bases with no gene match: 6. The CDR3 here is CASSLGLAGGHADTQYF. The CDR3 DNA sequence: TGCGCCAGCAGCTTGGGGCTAGCGGGGGGGCATGCAGATACGCAGTATTTT.

This chain links TRBV18 with TRBJ2-5; no clear D. Trimming removed 2 bases from V and 1 base from J, with 8 bases in between. The CDR3 sequence is 14 residues long. Per germline, CDR1 KGHSH and CDR2 LQKENI. CDR3 DNA: TGTGCCAGCTCACCAGGCTTAACCCAAGAGACCCAGTACTTC. This gives the protein CASSPGLTQETQYF.

CDR3 sequence (DNA): TGTGCCAGCAGCTTGGGACTTACTGGGGCCAACGTCCTGACTTTC. Its translation is CASSLGLTGANVLTF. The chain couples TRBV11-2 to TRBJ2-6, with D possibly matching TRBD2 (6 bases). Trimming stripped 3 bases from V and 2 bases from J, with 8 bases between. The CDR3 spans 15 residues. The germline CDR1 and CDR2 sequences are SGHAT and FQNNGV.

This clone has just one count. The chain joins TRBV7-9 to TRBJ2-7; D is possibly TRBD2 (5 bases). The CDR3 sequence is 13 residues long. Per the germline V gene, CDR1 is SEHNR and CDR2 is FQNEAQ (reference sequence). V gave up 5 bases and J gave up 1 base, with 9 bases separating them. CDR3 DNA: TGTGCCAGCAGCCCGGGATGGTCCTACGAGCAGTACTTC. Translating it yields CASSPGWSYEQYF.

This clone has just a few counts. The chain is built from TRBV5-5 and TRBJ2-1, with TRBD2 as a possible D gene (5 bases). V gave up 0 bases and J gave up 5 bases, with 12 bases separating them. CDR3 length: 15 residues. Germline V CDR1 and CDR2: SGHKS, YYEKEE (reference sequence). Written as DNA, the CDR3 is TGTGCCAGCAGCTTGGTTGGTCGAGGGCACAATGAGCAGTTCTTC. The encoded protein is CASSLVGRGHNEQFF. Together with reference TRBV5-5 and TRBJ2-1, the CDR3 gives the full variable domain: DAGVTQSPTHLIKTRGQQVTLRCSPISGHKSVSWYQQVLGQGPQFIFQYYEKEERGRGNFPDRFSARQFPNYSSELNVNALLLGDSALYLCASSLVGRGHNEQFFGPGTRLTVL.

J is TRBJ1-1 and V is TRBV6-5, with 12 bases aligning to TRBD1. CDR3 size: 16 residues. Germline CDR1 is MNHEY and CDR2 is SVGAGI. V shed 1 base, J shed 3 bases, and the junction held 3 bases outside the gene matches. CDR3 sequence reads: CASSYWGQGAHTEAFF. CDR3 bases: TGTGCCAGCAGTTACTGGGGACAGGGGGCTCACACTGAAGCTTTCTTT.

This clone was seen more than once but under ten times. The chain carries TRBV11-2 and TRBJ2-1; D gene unclear. Trimming removed 5 bases at V and 3 bases at J, with 17 bases between. The germline V gene has CDR1 SGHAT and CDR2 FQNNGV. The CDR3 extends over 16 amino acids. The CDR3 sequence: CASSPQRSAYYNEQFF. The DNA of the CDR3 is TGTGCCAGCAGCCCCCAACGTAGTGCGTACTACAATGAGCAGTTCTTC.